This T cell receptor (beta chain) was sequenced during a study of post-analysis software for immune sequencing data. Study results and limitations: In multiple sclerosis, normalized Chao1 diversity was significantly below that of controls. In patients, TRBV5-6, TRBV5-1 and TRBV20-1 belonged to five or six TRBV segments found more frequently than in controls.

Germline V gene data show CDR1 as DFQATT and CDR2 as SNEGSKA (reference sequence). The CDR3 totals 13 residues. V was clipped by 1 base and J by 4 bases, with 10 bases between them. TCR beta libraries were prepared from cDNA with unique molecular identifiers. TCRdb re-called the PCR reads with MiXCR, one entry per CDR3 protein. The sample contains some 700,000 distinct CDR3 sequences, approximately 60% of which appear only once. With respect to this clonotype: Its antigen is unknown.

The V gene is TRBV20-1, the J gene TRBJ2-5, with unresolved D. The sequence derives from a girl aged 2-15 years with multiple sclerosis. The sequencing input was blood. The CDR3, as DNA: TGCAGTGCTAGAGGCCCCCCGGGAGAGACCCAGTACTTC. Protein product: CSARGPPGETQYF.